Shown below are 29 T cell receptor beta chains from a single sample sequenced in a study of regulatory T cells in long-lasting Graves disease. Arm-PCR of CDR3 regions and iRepertoire HTBI primers were the basis on which TCR beta libraries were built. TCRdb reprocessed the multiplex PCR reads with MiXCR, giving one entry per CDR3 protein. The table lists approximately 440,000 distinct CDR3 sequences, 15% to 20% of them singletons. Time point given: newly diagnosed GD, antithyroid drugs for less than 3 months. PBMC RNA served as the TCR library source. Another study also made use of these data, one on T cells in Graves' hyperthyroidism and ophthalmopathy.

Sequenced here: peripheral blood mononuclear cells (PBMCs), sampled at new diagnosis, from a patient treated with antithyroid drugs. The receptors come from a man aged 35-49 years with Graves disease.

This clonotype was seen repeatedly, ten times or more. This rearrangement joins TRBV7-8 to TRBJ1-1; D is unclear. This CDR3 comprises 13 residues. CDR1 SGHVS and CDR2 FQNEAQ come from the germline V gene. V was cut by 5 bases and J by 4 bases, with 11 bases left in between. As DNA, the CDR3 is TGTGCCAGCAGCCACGAAACAAGCACTGAAGCTTTCTTT. This sequence encodes CASSHETSTEAFF.

This clonotype showed up just a few times. The chain has TRBV27 and TRBJ2-7; the match to TRBD2 covers 11 bases. CDR1 MNHEY and CDR2 SMNVEV come from the germline V gene (reference sequence). The CDR3 runs to 14 residues. With V trimmed by 7 bases and J by 2 bases, 4 bases remained unmatched. CDR3 amino acids: CASTWTSGPYEQYF. CDR3 nucleotide sequence: TGTGCCAGCACCTGGACTAGCGGGCCCTACGAGCAGTACTTC.

The count of this clonotype is one. With only one base between it and a far larger clone, this is likely a read error. The V and J genes are TRBV6-2 or TRBV6-3 and TRBJ2-7, with 9 bases aligning to TRBD2. CDR3 length equals 16 residues. V lost 4 bases and J lost 7; bases outside the gene matches: 14. CDR1 and CDR2 (germline): MNHEY, SVGEGT. DNA for the CDR3: TGTGCCAGCAGTTCCCGTAGTCTAGCGGGAACCGATGAGCAGTACTTC. This gives the protein CASSSRSLAGTDEQYF.

This clonotype was counted ten times or more. V is TRBV6-1 and J is TRBJ2-7; 13 bases match TRBD2. The CDR3 length is 17 residues. J was trimmed by 6 bases and V by 3 bases; bases with no gene match: 11. Germline V gene data show CDR1 as MNHNS and CDR2 as SASEGT. CDR3 protein: CASSDHPEGLAGSEQYF. In DNA form, the CDR3 reads TGTGCCAGCAGTGATCATCCGGAGGGACTAGCGGGATCCGAGCAGTACTTC.

This clonotype was counted ten times or more. V is TRBV30 and J is TRBJ1-1; no firm D call. Trimming left V 2 bases short and J 8 bases short, with 12 bases between. The germline V gene has CDR1 GTSNPN and CDR2 SVGIG (reference sequence). The CDR3 runs 12 residues. In DNA form, the CDR3 reads TGTGCCTGGAGTCCACAACGGAGGGAAGCTTTCTTT. It yields the protein CAWSPQRREAFF.

This clonotype was counted between two and nine times. This sequence joins TRBV19 and TRBJ2-7; the D is unclear. The V and J ends lost 7 bases and 4 bases respectively, with 11 bases between them. The CDR3 has 12 residues. Germline V CDR1 and CDR2: LNHDA, SQIVND (reference sequence). CDR3 sequence: CASTTPPYEQYF. The DNA for the CDR3 is TGTGCCAGTACCACACCACCTTACGAGCAGTACTTC. Together with reference TRBV19 and TRBJ2-7, the CDR3 gives the full variable domain: DGGITQSPKYLFRKEGQNVTLSCEQNLNHDAMYWYRQDPGQGLRLIYYSQIVNDFQKGDIAEGYSVSREKKESFPLTVTSAQKNPTAFYLCASTTPPYEQYFGPGTRLTVT.

This clonotype appeared a few times. This sequence may be a read error, since a much larger clone differs from it by one base. The CDR3 loop reads CAWRQEASQPQHF. CDR3 bases: TGTGCCTGGCGACAGGAGGCGAGTCAGCCCCAGCATTTT. The rearrangement uses TRBV30 and TRBJ1-5; D is perhaps TRBD1 (6 bases). Looked up from germline, CDR1 is GTSNPN and CDR2 is SVGIG (reference sequence). The CDR3 spans 13 residues. Trimming left V 5 bases short and J 6 bases short, with 14 bases between.

The chain links TRBV15 to TRBJ2-1, with D maybe TRBD2 (7 bases). The J call is doubtful: the DNA matches TRBJ2-5 better. Looked up from germline, CDR1 is LNHNV and CDR2 is YYDKDF (reference sequence). This CDR3 has 16 amino acids. CDR3 residues: CATSRDGAGTGETQYF. For the CDR3, the DNA is TGTGCCACCAGCAGAGATGGAGCGGGAACAGGGGAGACCCAGTACTTC.

This clonotype was seen a handful of times. The chain uses TRBV20-1 and TRBJ2-1, with 10 bases matching TRBD2. Germline V lookup: CDR1 DFQATT, CDR2 SNEGSKA (reference sequence). With V trimmed by 3 bases and J by 8 bases, 10 bases remained unmatched. This CDR3 comprises 15 residues. For the CDR3, the DNA is TGCAGTGCTAGGATTCCGGGACTAGCGTCATATGAGCAGTTCTTC. Amino acid sequence: CSARIPGLASYEQFF.

This chain connects TRBV20-1 to TRBJ2-1, with 10 bases aligning to TRBD1. The CDR3 contains 16 residues. The V segment lost 5 bases and the J segment 1 base; nucleotides outside the gene matches: 8. Germline V gives CDR1 DFQATT, CDR2 SNEGSKA (reference sequence). CDR3 loop: CSARPRTGGSYNEQFF. CDR3 coding DNA: TGCAGTGCTCGCCCTAGGACAGGGGGGTCCTACAATGAGCAGTTCTTC.

This chain links TRBV14 with TRBJ2-1, with 11 bases identical to TRBD2. V was pared by 4 bases and J by 2 bases, with 7 bases of the junction left unmatched. Germline CDR1 and CDR2: SGHDN and FVKESK. This CDR3 is 17 amino acids long. CDR3 sequence reads: CASSRPGLAVPYNEQFF. CDR3 nucleotide sequence: TGTGCCAGCAGCCGCCCGGGACTAGCGGTCCCCTACAATGAGCAGTTCTTC.

This clonotype has at least ten counts. This chain uses TRBV2 with TRBJ2-1; unclear D gene. Germline lookup yields CDR1 SNHLY and CDR2 FYNNEI. The CDR3 has 12 amino acids. V dropped 5 bases and J dropped 8 bases, with 10 bases sitting between them. The CDR3 coding sequence is TGTGCCAGCAGTCGGGCTGGCGATGAGCAGTTCTTC. It is translated as CASSRAGDEQFF.

The sample holds many counts of this clonotype. The V call is TRBV28, the J call TRBJ2-5; the D is unclear. The CDR3 loop spans 14 amino acids. Germline V gene data show CDR1 as MDHEN and CDR2 as SYDVKM. Trimming took 6 bases from V and 5 from J, leaving 16 bases between them. The DNA of the CDR3 is TGTGCCAGCAGACCCGGTTCGGGCCCGGAGACCCAGTACTTC. It specifies CASRPGSGPETQYF.

The chain employs TRBV19 and TRBJ2-1; D may be TRBD2 (5 bases). V shed 2 bases and J shed 9 bases, with 11 bases lying between them. Germline loops: CDR1 LNHDA, CDR2 SQIVND (reference sequence). This CDR3 has 13 residues. CDR3: CASSIRTGIEQFF. The DNA for the CDR3 is TGTGCCAGTAGTATACGAACGGGGATTGAGCAGTTCTTC.

This clonotype was counted between two and nine times. CDR3 loop: CASSTHFDRELFF. The CDR3, as DNA: TGTGCCAGCAGCACTCACTTCGACCGGGAGCTGTTTTTT. The rearrangement joins TRBV7-2 to TRBJ2-2, with D uncertain. The CDR3 has 13 amino acids. Germline values: CDR1 SGHTA, CDR2 FQGNSA. Between the trimmed V and J ends, which lost 5 bases and 9 bases, there was a span of 13 bases.

This clonotype was detected ten times or more. The genes are TRBV5-1 and TRBJ2-7, with TRBD2 identical over 7 bases. Germline CDR1 SGHRS, CDR2 YFSETQ. There are 13 residues in the CDR3. J lost 4 bases, V lost 2 bases, and 3 bases had no gene match. The CDR3 is CASSFGRTYEQYF. DNA for the CDR3: TGCGCCAGCAGCTTCGGGAGGACTTACGAGCAGTACTTC.

This clonotype was observed many times. The CDR3 region is CSVVGDQMRGEQYF. The CDR3 bases are TGCAGCGTTGTGGGGGATCAGATGCGGGGCGAGCAGTACTTC. The chain carries TRBV29-1 and TRBJ2-7, with D perhaps TRBD2 (6 bases). The CDR3 has 14 residues. Looked up from germline, CDR1 is SQVTM and CDR2 is ANQGSEA. V was pared by 4 bases and J by 6 bases, with 19 bases between.

This chain uses TRBV20-1 with TRBJ2-7, with 9 bases aligning to TRBD2. V was clipped by 2 bases and J by 3 bases; unmatched bases: 8. The CDR3 runs 15 residues. Per the germline V gene, CDR1 is DFQATT and CDR2 is SNEGSKA (reference sequence). In nucleotides, the CDR3 is TGCAGTGCTAGATCAAACTTAGCGGGAGACTACGAGCAGTACTTC. Translation: CSARSNLAGDYEQYF.

This clonotype was recorded many times. The chain has TRBV20-1 and TRBJ2-5; 8 bases are shared with TRBD2. There are 15 residues in the CDR3. After removal of 0 bases from V and 2 bases from J, the junction contained 5 bases not matched to a gene. Looked up from germline, CDR1 is DFQATT and CDR2 is SNEGSKA (reference sequence). CDR3 DNA sequence: TGCAGTGCTAGAGATAGCCTAGCGGGTCAAGAGACCCAGTACTTC. Translation: CSARDSLAGQETQYF.

In DNA form, the CDR3 reads TGTGCCAGCAGCGTAGAGCTAGATTGGCAAGAGACCCAGTACTTC. It encodes CASSVELDWQETQYF. This rearrangement joins TRBV9 to TRBJ2-5; no clear D. The CDR3 has 15 amino acids. V gave up 0 bases and J gave up 2 bases, with 11 bases separating them. Germline-derived CDR1 and CDR2 are SGDLS and YYNGEE.

This clonotype was counted only a few times. The chain is built from TRBV6-2 or TRBV6-3 and TRBJ2-3; weak D call: TRBD2 (6 bases). Between the trimmed V and J ends, which lost 2 bases and 1 base, there was a span of 16 bases. CDR3 size: 17 residues. Germline V lookup: CDR1 MNHEY, CDR2 SVGEGT. The CDR3 nucleotides read TGTGCCAGCAGTTACATCACTGGCGCTAGCGGCACAGATACGCAGTATTTT. It yields the protein CASSYITGASGTDTQYF.

This clonotype was detected ten times or more. The chain uses TRBV2 and TRBJ2-7, with D unresolved. CDR3 length equals 12 residues. Germline CDR1 SNHLY, CDR2 FYNNEI. V shed 3 bases and J shed 11 bases, with 14 bases lying between them. Here the CDR3 reads CASSDNARWEYF. CDR3 bases: TGTGCCAGCAGTGACAACGCCCGATGGGAGTACTTC.

In its sample, this clonotype was seen a few times. The chain combines TRBV7-3 with TRBJ2-3; D perhaps matches TRBD1 (5 bases). Per the germline V gene, CDR1 is SGHTA and CDR2 is FQGTGA. Trimming took off 5 bases at V and 6 bases at J, with 15 bases between the two ends. The CDR3 extends over 14 amino acids. For the CDR3, the DNA is TGTGCCAGCAGCCCCACCACAGGTTACGATACGCAGTATTTT. It is translated as CASSPTTGYDTQYF.

V and J are TRBV7-8 and TRBJ2-1, with D possibly being TRBD2 (6 bases). The germline V gene has CDR1 SGHVS and CDR2 FQNEAQ. The length of the CDR3 is 15 residues. V lost 5 bases and J lost 4, with 15 bases in between. Written as DNA, the CDR3 is TGTGCCAGCAGCCAATCTGGAGGGAGTTACAATGAGCAGTTCTTC. Its translation: CASSQSGGSYNEQFF.

Turning to this clonotype: A much larger clone sits a single nucleotide away, making a read error possible. The CDR3 end shows no conserved phenylalanine or tryptophan, and so a read error is likely. This rearrangement joins TRBV11-2 to TRBJ1-2; 7 nucleotides line up with TRBD1. Germline trimming cut 0 bases from V and 7 bases from J; bases unmatched to any gene: 8. This CDR3 has 15 amino acids. Per the germline V gene, CDR1 is SGHAT and CDR2 is FQNNGV. The CDR3 DNA is TGTGCCAGCAGCTTAGATATAGACAGGGTGTCTGGCTACACCTGC. As protein: CASSLDIDRVSGYTC.

This chain's CDR3 is CSARDSPRLAGPYNEQFF. CDR3 nucleotides: TGCAGTGCTAGAGATTCGCCTCGGCTAGCGGGACCCTACAATGAGCAGTTCTTC. This rearrangement joins TRBV20-1 to TRBJ2-1; the match to TRBD2 covers 9 bases. From germline, CDR1 is DFQATT and CDR2 SNEGSKA (reference sequence). This CDR3 spans 18 amino acids. Losses at the gene ends were 0 bases for V and 2 bases for J; bases not matched to a gene: 11.

The J gene is TRBJ1-4, the V gene TRBV7-9; D remains unclear. With 3 bases removed from V and 3 bases from J, the gap between germline ends came to 5 bases. Germline V CDR1 and CDR2: SEHNR, FQNEAQ (reference sequence). The CDR3 totals 13 residues. The CDR3 DNA reads TGTGCCAGCAGCTTCGGTTCTAATGAAAAACTGTTTTTT. It translates to CASSFGSNEKLFF.

This sequence joins TRBV6-2 or TRBV6-3 and TRBJ2-1; 10 positions match TRBD2. Germline trimming cut 6 bases from V and 6 bases from J; bases unmatched to any gene: 5. Germline V gene lookup returns CDR1 MNHEY and CDR2 SVGEGT. This CDR3 is 14 amino acids long. CDR3: CASSGTSVVNEQFF. In nucleotides, the CDR3 is TGTGCCAGCAGCGGGACTAGCGTCGTCAATGAGCAGTTCTTC.

This clonotype appeared a few times. The chain uses TRBV7-3 and TRBJ2-5; TRBD2 is a possible D gene (6 bases). CDR1 is SGHTA, CDR2 FQGTGA, per germline. The CDR3 is made up of 16 amino acids. The V end lost 2 bases, the J end lost 0 bases, and 13 bases lay between the germline ends. The CDR3 coding sequence is TGTGCCAGCAGCTTAGGGCGGGACTGGTACCAAGAGACCCAGTACTTC. Translation gives CASSLGRDWYQETQYF.